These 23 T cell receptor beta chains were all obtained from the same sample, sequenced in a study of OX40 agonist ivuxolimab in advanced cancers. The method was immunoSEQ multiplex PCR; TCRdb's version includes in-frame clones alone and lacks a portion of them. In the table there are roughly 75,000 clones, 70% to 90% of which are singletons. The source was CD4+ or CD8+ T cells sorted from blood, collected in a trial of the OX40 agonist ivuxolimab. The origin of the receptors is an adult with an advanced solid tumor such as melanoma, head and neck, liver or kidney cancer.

The CDR3, as DNA: TGTGCCAGTAGTCGGGGGGGGGATGAGCAGTTCTTC. The encoded protein is CASSRGGDEQFF. The V gene is TRBV19, the J gene TRBJ2-1; 8 nucleotides match TRBD2. CDR1 LNHDA and CDR2 SQIVND come from the germline V gene (reference sequence). This CDR3 comprises 12 residues. After removal of 5 bases from V and 8 bases from J, the junction contained 2 bases not matched to a gene.

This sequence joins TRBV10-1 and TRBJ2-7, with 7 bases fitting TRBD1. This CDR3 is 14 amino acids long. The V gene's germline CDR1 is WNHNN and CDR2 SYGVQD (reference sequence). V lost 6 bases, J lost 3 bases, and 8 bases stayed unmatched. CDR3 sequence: CASRAGQVFYEQYF. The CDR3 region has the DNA TGCGCCAGCAGGGCCGGACAGGTTTTCTACGAGCAGTACTTC.

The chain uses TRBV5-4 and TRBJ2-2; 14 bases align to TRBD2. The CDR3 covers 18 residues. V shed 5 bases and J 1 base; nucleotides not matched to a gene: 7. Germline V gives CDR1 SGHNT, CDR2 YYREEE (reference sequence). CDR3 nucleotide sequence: TGTGCCAGCAGTGGGACTAGCGGGAGAGAGTGGAACACCGGGGAGCTGTTTTTT. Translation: CASSGTSGREWNTGELFF.

DNA for the CDR3: TGTGCCAGCAGTCCCCTCCTGGGAAATGGTCGCGAGCAGTACTTC. Protein product: CASSPLLGNGREQYF. The V call is TRBV27, the J call TRBJ2-7; D call uncertain. The CDR3 length is 15 residues. Germline CDR1 reads MNHEY; CDR2 reads SMNVEV (reference sequence). The V end lost 5 bases, the J end lost 6 bases, and 20 bases lay between the germline ends.

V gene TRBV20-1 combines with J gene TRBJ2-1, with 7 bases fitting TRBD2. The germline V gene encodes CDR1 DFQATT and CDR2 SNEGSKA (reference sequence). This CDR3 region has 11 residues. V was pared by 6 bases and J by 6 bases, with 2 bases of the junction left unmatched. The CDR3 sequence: CSAASGNEQFF. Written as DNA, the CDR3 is TGCAGTGCGGCTAGCGGCAATGAGCAGTTCTTC.

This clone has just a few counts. The chain's CDR3 is CASSAHRVVSEAFF. CDR3 DNA sequence: TGTGCCAGTAGTGCTCACAGGGTAGTTTCTGAAGCTTTCTTT. The chain joins TRBV19 to TRBJ1-1; D may be TRBD1 (6 bases). This CDR3 is built from 14 residues. V was cut by 5 bases and J by 6 bases, with 16 bases left in between. Germline CDR1 is LNHDA and CDR2 is SQIVND (reference sequence).

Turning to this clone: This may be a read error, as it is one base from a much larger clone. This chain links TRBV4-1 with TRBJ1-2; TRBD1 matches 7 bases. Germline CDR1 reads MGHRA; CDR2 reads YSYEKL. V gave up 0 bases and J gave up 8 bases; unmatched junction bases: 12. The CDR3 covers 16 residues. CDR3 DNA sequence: TGCGCCAGCAGCCAAGAGCGGTCGAGACAGGGACGCGGCTACACCTTC. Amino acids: CASSQERSRQGRGYTF.

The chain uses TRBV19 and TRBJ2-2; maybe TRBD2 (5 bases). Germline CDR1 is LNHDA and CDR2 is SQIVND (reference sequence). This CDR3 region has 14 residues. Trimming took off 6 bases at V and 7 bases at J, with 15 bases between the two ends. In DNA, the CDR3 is TGTGCCAGTAGGAAGAGGGAATCTGGCGGGGAGCTGTTTTTT. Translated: CASRKRESGGELFF.

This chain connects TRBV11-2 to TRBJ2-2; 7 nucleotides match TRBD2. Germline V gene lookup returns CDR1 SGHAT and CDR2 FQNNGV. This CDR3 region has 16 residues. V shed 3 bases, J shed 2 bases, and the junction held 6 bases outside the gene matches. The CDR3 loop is CASSLSGTINTGELFF. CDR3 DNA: TGTGCCAGCAGCTTGTCCGGGACTATAAACACCGGGGAGCTGTTTTTT.

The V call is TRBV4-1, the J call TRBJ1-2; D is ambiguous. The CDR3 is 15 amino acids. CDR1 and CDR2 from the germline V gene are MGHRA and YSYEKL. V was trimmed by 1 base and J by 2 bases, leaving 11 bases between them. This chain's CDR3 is CASSQAPSQNYGYTF. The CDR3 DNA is TGCGCCAGCAGCCAAGCTCCATCTCAAAACTATGGCTACACCTTC.

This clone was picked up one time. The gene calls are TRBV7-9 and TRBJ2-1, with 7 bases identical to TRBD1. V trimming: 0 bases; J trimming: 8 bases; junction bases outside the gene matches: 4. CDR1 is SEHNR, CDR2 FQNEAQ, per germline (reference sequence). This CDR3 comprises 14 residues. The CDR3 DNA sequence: TGTGCCAGCAGCTTAGCGTCCACAGGGGATGAGCAGTTCTTC. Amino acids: CASSLASTGDEQFF.

The DNA for the CDR3 is TGCGCCAGCAGCCTAGGACAGGGGCATCAGCCCCAGCATTTT. This gives the protein CASSLGQGHQPQHF. The chain has TRBV4-3 and TRBJ1-5, with TRBD1 matching 9 bases. This CDR3 contains 14 residues. In germline, CDR1 is LGHNA, CDR2 YSLEER. Trimming cost V 4 bases and J 5 bases; bases outside gene matches: 3.

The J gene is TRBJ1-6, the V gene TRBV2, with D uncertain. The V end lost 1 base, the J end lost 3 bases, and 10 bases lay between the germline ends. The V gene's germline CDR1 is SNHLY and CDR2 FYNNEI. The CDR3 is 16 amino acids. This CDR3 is CASSEESGSYNSPLHF. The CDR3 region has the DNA TGTGCCAGCAGTGAAGAGTCGGGCAGCTATAATTCACCCCTCCACTTT.

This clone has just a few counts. DNA of the CDR3: TGTGCCAGCAGTCCCGGGAGGGGGCGCGAAGGAAACACCATATATTTT. Translating it yields CASSPGRGREGNTIYF. This chain connects TRBV28 to TRBJ1-3, with 7 bases fitting TRBD1. The CDR3 covers 16 residues. Looked up from germline, CDR1 is MDHEN and CDR2 is SYDVKM. V was pared by 5 bases and J by 4 bases, with 11 bases of the junction left unmatched.

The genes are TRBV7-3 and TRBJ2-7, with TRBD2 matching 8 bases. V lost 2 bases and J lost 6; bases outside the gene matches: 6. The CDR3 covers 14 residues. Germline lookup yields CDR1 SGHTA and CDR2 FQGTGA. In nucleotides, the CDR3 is TGTGCCAGCAGCTTAGGACTAGCCACAGGCGAGCAGTACTTC. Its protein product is CASSLGLATGEQYF.

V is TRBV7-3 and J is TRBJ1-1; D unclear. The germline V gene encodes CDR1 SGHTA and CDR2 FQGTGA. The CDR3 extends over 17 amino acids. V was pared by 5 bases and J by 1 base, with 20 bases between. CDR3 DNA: TGTGCCAGCAGCCGCCTCGCTTGGGGATATGGGAACACTGAAGCTTTCTTT. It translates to CASSRLAWGYGNTEAFF. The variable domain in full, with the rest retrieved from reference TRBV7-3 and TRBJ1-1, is GAGVSQTPSNKVTEKGKYVELRCDPISGHTALYWYRQSLGQGPEFLIYFQGTGAADDSGLPNDRFFAVRPEGSVSTLKIQRTERGDSAVYLCASSRLAWGYGNTEAFFGQGTRLTVV.

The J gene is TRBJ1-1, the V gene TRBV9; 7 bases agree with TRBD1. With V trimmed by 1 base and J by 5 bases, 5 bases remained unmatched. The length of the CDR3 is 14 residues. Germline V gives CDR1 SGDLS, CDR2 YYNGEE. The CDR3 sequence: CASSVTAGQTEAFF. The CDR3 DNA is TGTGCCAGCAGCGTAACCGCGGGACAGACTGAAGCTTTCTTT.

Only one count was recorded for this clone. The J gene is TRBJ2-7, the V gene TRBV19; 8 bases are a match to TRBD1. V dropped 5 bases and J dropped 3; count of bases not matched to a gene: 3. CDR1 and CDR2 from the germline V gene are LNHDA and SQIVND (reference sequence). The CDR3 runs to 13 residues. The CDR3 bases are TGTGCCAGTAGTTTCGGACAGGGCTACGAGCAGTACTTC. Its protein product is CASSFGQGYEQYF.

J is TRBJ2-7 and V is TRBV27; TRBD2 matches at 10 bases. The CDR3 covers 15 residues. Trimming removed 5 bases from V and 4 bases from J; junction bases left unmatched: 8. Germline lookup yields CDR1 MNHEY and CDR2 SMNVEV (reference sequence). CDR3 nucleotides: TGTGCCAGCAGTCCCAAGCGGGAGGGCCGGTACGAGCAGTACTTC. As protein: CASSPKREGRYEQYF.

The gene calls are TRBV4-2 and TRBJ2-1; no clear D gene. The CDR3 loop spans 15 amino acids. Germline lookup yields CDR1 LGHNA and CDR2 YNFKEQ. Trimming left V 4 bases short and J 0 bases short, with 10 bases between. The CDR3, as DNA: TGTGCCAGCAGCCGCATGGCCAGCTCCTACAATGAGCAGTTCTTC. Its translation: CASSRMASSYNEQFF.

CDR3 amino acids: CASSPHGTSGSSYNEQFF. DNA of the CDR3: TGTGCCAGCAGCCCCCACGGCACTAGCGGAAGCTCCTACAATGAGCAGTTCTTC. The rearrangement links TRBV7-2 to TRBJ2-1; TRBD2 matches at 8 bases. The germline CDR1 and CDR2 sequences are SGHTA and FQGNSA. This CDR3 comprises 18 residues. J was trimmed by 0 bases and V by 5 bases; bases with no gene match: 12.

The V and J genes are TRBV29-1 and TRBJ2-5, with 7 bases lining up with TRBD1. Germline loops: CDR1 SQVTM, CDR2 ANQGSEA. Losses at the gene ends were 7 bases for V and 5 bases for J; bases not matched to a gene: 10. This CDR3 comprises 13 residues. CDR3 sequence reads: CSAADRSGETQYF. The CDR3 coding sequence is TGCAGCGCTGCGGACAGGAGTGGGGAGACCCAGTACTTC.

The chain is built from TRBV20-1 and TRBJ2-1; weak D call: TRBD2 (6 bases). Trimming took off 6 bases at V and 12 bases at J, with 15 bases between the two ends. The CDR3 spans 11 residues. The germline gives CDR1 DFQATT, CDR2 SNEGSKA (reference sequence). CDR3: CSAGSRDAQFF. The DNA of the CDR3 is TGCAGTGCCGGTTCGCGGGACGCGCAGTTCTTC.